The 16 T cell receptor beta chains reported below all come from one sample, sequenced in a study of blood T cell repertoires in COVID-19. Using immunoSEQ multiplex PCR, the repertoire was profiled, and TCRdb retains in-frame clones only, with some absent. This sample has more than 350,000 clones, with more than 70% found just once. The sample taken for sequencing was peripheral blood. The receptors stem from a woman in her thirties with COVID-19, enrolled during active disease.

The V gene is TRBV13, the J gene TRBJ2-1; the D is unclear. The CDR3 sequence is 16 residues long. V gave up 0 bases and J gave up 0 bases, with 9 bases separating them. Per the germline V gene, CDR1 is PRHDT and CDR2 is FYEKMQ (reference sequence). The chain's CDR3 is CASSLGGSFSYNEQFF. CDR3 DNA sequence: TGTGCCAGCAGCTTAGGCGGTAGCTTCTCCTACAATGAGCAGTTCTTC.

J is TRBJ2-1 and V is TRBV11-2, with a tentative D call TRBD1 (5 bases). The length of the CDR3 is 15 residues. Germline loops: CDR1 SGHAT, CDR2 FQNNGV. Trimming stripped 1 base from V and 3 bases from J, with 10 bases between. CDR3 sequence (DNA): TGTGCCAGCAGCTTAGTGGGGCAGGGCTACAATGAGCAGTTCTTC. Its protein product is CASSLVGQGYNEQFF.

The genes are TRBV4-2 and TRBJ1-2; D gene uncertain. Germline V gene data show CDR1 as LGHNA and CDR2 as YNFKEQ. This CDR3 is 16 amino acids long. Trimming shortened V by 1 base and J by 1 base, and 13 bases separated the two germline ends. The CDR3 reads CASSQVGGLSNYGYTF. The CDR3 DNA is TGTGCCAGCAGCCAAGTTGGAGGTTTAAGTAACTATGGCTACACCTTC.

The chain joins TRBV5-4 to TRBJ1-2; unclear D gene. The CDR3 is 16 residues long. Trimming removed 4 bases from V and 2 bases from J, with 18 bases in between. The germline V gene has CDR1 SGHNT and CDR2 YYREEE (reference sequence). The CDR3 DNA follows: TGTGCCAGCAGCGCCGCCCCGGGATATTTAAACTATGGCTACACCTTC. Its protein product is CASSAAPGYLNYGYTF.

This sequence joins TRBV27 and TRBJ2-6; maybe TRBD1 (5 bases). Trimming took 3 bases from V and 4 from J, leaving 7 bases between them. The CDR3 sequence is 14 residues long. Germline-derived CDR1 and CDR2 are MNHEY and SMNVEV (reference sequence). CDR3 loop: CASSFGAGANVLTF. For the CDR3, the DNA is TGTGCCAGCAGTTTTGGGGCCGGGGCCAACGTCCTGACTTTC.

V gene TRBV3-1 (or the pseudogene TRBV3-2) combines with J gene TRBJ2-2; 7 bases align to TRBD2. Germline V gene lookup returns CDR1 LGHDT and CDR2 YNNKEL (reference sequence). This CDR3 is built from 17 residues. After removal of 1 base from V and 4 bases from J, the junction contained 9 bases not matched to a gene. CDR3 region: CASSQGAAGVGTGELFF. The CDR3 DNA is TGTGCCAGCAGCCAAGGGGCGGCGGGAGTGGGCACCGGGGAGCTGTTTTTT.

The gene calls are TRBV25-1 and TRBJ2-1; 8 bases are shared with TRBD1. The CDR3 totals 14 residues. Germline V gene sequence: CDR1 MGHDK, CDR2 SYGVNS. V was pared by 5 bases and J by 6 bases, with 6 bases of the junction left unmatched. The CDR3, as DNA: TGTGCCAGCAGTAGCCGACAGGGGATCAATGAGCAGTTCTTC. The encoded protein is CASSSRQGINEQFF.

The V call is TRBV7-2, the J call TRBJ2-3; D is perhaps TRBD2 (5 bases). Germline V lookup: CDR1 SGHTA, CDR2 FQGNSA. The germline V and J ends were trimmed by 1 base and 0 bases, with 11 bases remaining between them. This CDR3 contains 16 residues. CDR3 bases: TGTGCCAGCAGCTTAGAGGTAGCGCGAAGCACAGATACGCAGTATTTT. Amino acids: CASSLEVARSTDTQYF.

The CDR3 DNA reads as TGCGCCAGCAGTCCAGGGGGCATTAACACTGAAGCTTTCTTT. Its translation is CASSPGGINTEAFF. This rearrangement joins TRBV10-1 to TRBJ1-1, with 8 bases lining up with TRBD1. This CDR3 region has 14 residues. Germline lookup yields CDR1 WNHNN and CDR2 SYGVQD (reference sequence). The trim removed 5 bases at V and 2 bases at J, leaving 4 bases unmatched.

The genes are TRBV2 and TRBJ2-5; 12 positions agree with TRBD1. The CDR3 totals 15 residues. V was clipped by 5 bases and J by 4 bases; unmatched bases: 5. Germline V gives CDR1 SNHLY, CDR2 FYNNEI. The CDR3 reads CASSRDRGRLETQYF. The CDR3, as DNA: TGTGCCAGCAGTAGGGACAGGGGGCGATTAGAGACCCAGTACTTC.

The V call is TRBV28, the J call TRBJ2-2; 14 bases agree with TRBD2. This CDR3 has 18 residues. Trimming removed 5 bases from V and 2 bases from J; junction bases left unmatched: 7. In germline, CDR1 is MDHEN, CDR2 SYDVKM. The CDR3 DNA reads as TGTGCCAGCAGTCCCGGACTAGCGGGAGGACTAAACACCGGGGAGCTGTTTTTT. Protein product: CASSPGLAGGLNTGELFF. Drawing the rest from reference TRBV28 and TRBJ2-2, the complete variable domain is DVKVTQSSRYLVKRTGEKVFLECVQDMDHENMFWYRQDPGLGLRLIYFSYDVKMKEKGDIPEGYSVSREKKERFSLILESASTNQTSMYLCASSPGLAGGLNTGELFFGEGSRLTVL.

This clone was counted a single time. The chain combines TRBV11-3 with TRBJ2-3; tentative D call: TRBD2 (5 bases). This CDR3 region has 15 residues. Trimming stripped 1 base from V and 1 base from J, with 9 bases between. Germline-derived CDR1 and CDR2 are SGHNT and YENEEA. This CDR3 is CASSLARTRTDTQYF. In nucleotides, the CDR3 is TGTGCCAGCAGCTTAGCCCGGACTCGCACAGATACGCAGTATTTT. The full variable domain, its missing parts supplied by reference TRBV11-3 and TRBJ2-3, is EAGVVQSPRYKIIEKKQPVAFWCNPISGHNTLYWYLQNLGQGPELLIRYENEEAVDDSQLPKDRFSAERLKGVDSTLKIQPAELGDSAVYLCASSLARTRTDTQYFGPGTRLTVL.

This sequence joins TRBV5-4 and TRBJ1-2; weak D call: TRBD1 (5 bases). Trimming pared 5 bases from V and 3 bases from J, leaving 8 bases between. The CDR3 sequence is 12 residues long. Germline V gives CDR1 SGHNT, CDR2 YYREEE (reference sequence). The CDR3 loop is CASRGAYYGYTF. As DNA, the CDR3 is TGTGCCAGCAGAGGGGCCTACTATGGCTACACCTTC. The variable domain in full, with the rest retrieved from reference TRBV5-4 and TRBJ1-2, is ETGVTQSPTHLIKTRGQQVTLRCSSQSGHNTVSWYQQALGQGPQFIFQYYREEENGRGNFPPRFSGLQFPNYSSELNVNALELDDSALYLCASRGAYYGYTFGSGTRLTVV.

This chain connects TRBV4-1 to TRBJ2-7; 10 bases are a match to TRBD1. This CDR3 has 18 amino acids. Trimming took 4 bases from V and 4 from J; bases not matched to a gene: 16. The germline gives CDR1 MGHRA, CDR2 YSYEKL. The CDR3 is CASSPVILRTGGWYEQYF. For the CDR3, the DNA is TGCGCCAGCAGCCCGGTGATCCTTAGGACAGGGGGATGGTACGAGCAGTACTTC.

This chain links TRBV6-5 with TRBJ1-5; 8 nucleotides line up with TRBD1. The length of the CDR3 is 15 residues. The junction had 12 bases not matched to a gene; V was cut back by 6 bases and J by 8 bases. Germline V gene data show CDR1 as MNHEY and CDR2 as SVGAGI. CDR3 sequence reads: CASRATRDRREPQHF. The CDR3 nucleotides are TGTGCCAGCAGAGCGACGAGGGACAGGCGGGAGCCCCAGCATTTT.

This chain links TRBV27 with TRBJ2-5; 8 nucleotides line up with TRBD2. The CDR3 runs to 16 residues. V gave up 0 bases and J gave up 5 bases; unmatched junction bases: 8. The germline V gene has CDR1 MNHEY and CDR2 SMNVEV (reference sequence). The CDR3 DNA sequence: TGTGCCAGCAGTTTATCCACGGGGGGGTTTTATGAGACCCAGTACTTC. Protein sequence: CASSLSTGGFYETQYF.